The source of this T cell receptor beta chain is a study of T cell repertoires in aging, cancer and after chemotherapy. Study-level results: Rebound thymic output was suggested by rising median generation probability during chemotherapy in each cancer cohort. In cancer patients, declining TCR diversity with age involved lost richness and lost evenness. Compared with age-matched healthy donors, untreated hematological or solid cancer patients showed higher blood TCR clonality. These repertoire data do not allow conclusions about immunological memory after chemotherapy.

Remarks on this clonotype: Its antigen remains unknown.

Rearranged V-D-J TRB sequences were amplified with a mixed TRB-A/B primer pool. TCRdb re-called the multiplex PCR reads through MiXCR, storing one row per CDR3 protein. The sample lists fewer than 10,000 distinct CDR3 sequences; under 50% were seen once. Peripheral blood genomic DNA, not sorted cells or RNA, was the template. The CDR3 consists of 15 residues. Trimming left V 0 bases short and J 9 bases short, with 18 bases between. Germline V gene sequence: CDR1 MNHEY, CDR2 SMNVEV (reference sequence). The chain is built from TRBV27 and TRBJ2-7, with D perhaps being TRBD1 or TRBD2 (5 bases each). This sequence originates from a human donor with a solid tumor. The sample was blood. CDR3 residues: CASSLSRGSIRGQYF. CDR3 DNA sequence: TGTGCCAGCAGTTTATCGAGGGGATCTATACGAGGGCAGTACTTC.